Listed here is a single TCR beta chain. This entry comes from a study of T cell responses to AZD1222 COVID-19 vaccine. Libraries were prepared by immunoSEQ multiplex PCR; TCRdb keeps only in-frame clonotypes and omits some of them. The table has under 200,000 clones, 75% to 95% seen once. Per the germline V gene, CDR1 is SGDLS and CDR2 is YYNGEE. V lost 3 bases to trimming and J lost 2 bases; unmatched junction nucleotides: 3. This CDR3 region has 15 residues. The chain joins TRBV9 to TRBJ2-3; 10 bases are a match to TRBD2. The starting material was peripheral blood, obtained on day 0 of AZD1222 vaccination. The sequence derives from an adult in good health. The CDR3 DNA sequence: TGTGCCAGCAGCGAAGGGACTAGCGACACAGATACGCAGTATTTT. Protein: CASSEGTSDTDTQYF.